This entry concerns a single T cell receptor (beta chain). Its antigen is still unknown. The data were obtained in a study of cytomegalovirus exposure and HLA in healthy donors. Findings and caveats of the study: As was reported, the HLA-A and HLA-B alleles of most subjects were accurately predicted from TCR beta sequences. In a later analysis, HLA-associated TCR beta chains were more clonally expanded than equally common others. In a later analysis, V- and J-gene trimming of beta chains associated with a DCLRE1C missense variant, replicated independently.

The PCR used 60 Vbeta and 13 Jbeta primers. Sequencing was performed with immunoSEQ multiplex PCR; in TCRdb, only in-frame clones are kept and a portion is missing. The table has about 140,000 clones, around 78% seen once. The V and J ends lost 5 bases and 3 bases respectively, with 11 bases between them. From germline, CDR1 is PRHDT and CDR2 FYEKMQ (reference sequence). The CDR3 covers 13 residues. This sequence originates from a middle-aged man in good health and CMV-seronegative. The sequenced sample consisted of PBMCs. This rearrangement joins TRBV13 to TRBJ2-7, with D possibly TRBD1 on 5 matching bases. The CDR3 bases are TGTGCCAGCAGCACCAGACAGAACTACGAGCAGTACTTC. Translation: CASSTRQNYEQYF.